This T cell receptor (beta chain) originates from a study of cytomegalovirus exposure and HLA in healthy donors. The wider study: The roughly 700 first-cohort repertoires and the 110 or so validation repertoires shared the same platform, a later analysis reported.

Profiling relied on immunoSEQ multiplex PCR, and the TCRdb table lists in-frame clones only, not all of them. Of under 200,000 clones listed, about 90% are singletons. Sequenced: PBMCs. The TCR comes from a woman aged 25 to 39 in good health and CMV-seronegative.

The CDR3 coding sequence is TGCAGCGTTCCTTCCCCGCCCGATGTAGCGGGGTATGAGCAGTTCTTC. It yields the protein CSVPSPPDVAGYEQFF. V and J are TRBV29-1 and TRBJ2-1; 8 nucleotides line up with TRBD2. This CDR3 comprises 16 residues. V gave up 5 bases and J gave up 8 bases; unmatched junction bases: 17. The V gene's germline CDR1 is SQVTM and CDR2 ANQGSEA.